These 23 T cell receptor beta chains were all obtained from the same sample, sequenced in a study of cytomegalovirus exposure and HLA in healthy donors. The study ran its PCR with 60 Vbeta and 13 Jbeta primers. Clones were read by immunoSEQ multiplex PCR, and TCRdb kept only the in-frame ones, dropping some. The sample shows about 130,000 clones, roughly 80% of them seen only once. Sequencing was carried out using PBMCs. The receptor source for this set is a female donor in good health and CMV-seronegative.

This clone has only a few counts. This sequence joins TRBV28 and TRBJ1-5; D unresolved. Looked up from germline, CDR1 is MDHEN and CDR2 is SYDVKM. The ends were cut back, 7 bases at V and 0 bases at J, with 7 bases in the middle. This CDR3 has 13 residues. CDR3 amino acids: CASKRLSNQPQHF. CDR3 DNA sequence: TGTGCCAGCAAGCGGCTTAGCAATCAGCCCCAGCATTTT.

The CDR3 protein is CASSFPRVLAGAQEFF. For the CDR3, the DNA is TGTGCCAGCAGCTTCCCCCGGGTACTAGCGGGAGCCCAAGAGTTCTTC. This chain joins TRBV7-3 and TRBJ2-1, with 11 bases lining up with TRBD2. Germline CDR1 is SGHTA and CDR2 is FQGTGA. V lost 3 bases, J lost 14 bases, and 15 bases stayed unmatched. The CDR3 has 16 residues.

J is TRBJ2-1 and V is TRBV4-3; 12 nucleotides align to TRBD2. Per germline, CDR1 LGHNA and CDR2 YSLEER. The CDR3 contains 17 residues. Trimming cost V 1 base and J 10 bases; bases outside gene matches: 11. Here the CDR3 reads CASSQARTSGRIEEQFF. CDR3 DNA sequence: TGCGCCAGCAGCCAAGCAAGAACTAGCGGGAGGATAGAAGAGCAGTTCTTC.

The chain combines TRBV7-9 with TRBJ1-5; D is unclear. Germline loops: CDR1 SEHNR, CDR2 FQNEAQ (reference sequence). The CDR3 has 15 residues. V lost 2 bases and J 4 bases, leaving 12 bases between the germline ends. The CDR3 region is CASSLMRPANQPQHF. The CDR3 DNA follows: TGTGCCAGCAGCTTAATGAGGCCAGCAAATCAGCCCCAGCATTTT.

This chain connects TRBV27 to TRBJ2-5; D is unresolved. Trimming cost V 1 base and J 0 bases, with 15 bases left between them. The CDR3 is made up of 17 amino acids. From germline, CDR1 is MNHEY and CDR2 SMNVEV (reference sequence). DNA of the CDR3: TGTGCCAGCAGTTTATTCGCTCCCATTGCGTACCAAGAGACCCAGTACTTC. Its translation is CASSLFAPIAYQETQYF.

V and J are TRBV7-2 and TRBJ2-7; 8 bases match TRBD1. V lost 5 bases, J lost 6 bases, and 18 bases stayed unmatched. This CDR3 is 17 amino acids long. Germline assignment: CDR1 SGHTA and CDR2 FQGNSA. CDR3 sequence reads: CASSISRWGQGAGEQYF. In DNA, the CDR3 is TGTGCCAGCAGCATCTCCCGGTGGGGGCAGGGGGCGGGCGAGCAGTACTTC.

The CDR3 region is CASIRTGGVSPLHF. The CDR3 DNA follows: TGCGCCAGCATTAGGACAGGGGGCGTTTCACCCCTCCACTTT. The chain employs TRBV10-1 and TRBJ1-6, with 11 nucleotides matching TRBD1. The J segment lost 9 bases and the V segment lost 7 bases, leaving 5 bases of the junction unmatched. The CDR3 covers 14 residues. From germline, CDR1 is WNHNN and CDR2 SYGVQD (reference sequence).

The table lists this clone with a few counts. The chain couples TRBV7-6 to TRBJ2-2; possibly TRBD1 for D (6 bases). This CDR3 is 14 amino acids long. V lost 6 bases and J 4 bases, leaving 12 bases between the germline ends. Per germline, CDR1 SGHVS and CDR2 FNYEAQ. The CDR3 coding sequence is TGTGCCAGCAGTCCACAGGGAGCCACCGGGGAGCTGTTTTTT. Translation gives CASSPQGATGELFF. The full variable domain, in which reference TRBV7-6 and TRBJ2-2 provide the parts outside the CDR3, is GAGVSQSPRYKVTKRGQDVALRCDPISGHVSLYWYRQALGQGPEFLTYFNYEAQQDKSGLPNDRFSAERPEGSISTLTIQRTEQRDSAMYRCASSPQGATGELFFGEGSRLTVL.

This clone has more than one count but fewer than ten. The chain recombines TRBV18 with TRBJ1-5; TRBD1 aligns across 7 bases. V lost 4 bases, J lost 3 bases, and 6 bases stayed unmatched. CDR1 KGHSH and CDR2 LQKENI come from the germline V gene. The CDR3 totals 15 residues. In DNA form, the CDR3 reads TGTGCCAGCTCACTCCCTGGGACAGTCAATCAGCCCCAGCATTTT. Translating it yields CASSLPGTVNQPQHF.

The chain joins TRBV4-1 to TRBJ2-2, with no clear D. In germline, CDR1 is MGHRA, CDR2 YSYEKL. The V end lost 0 bases, the J end lost 2 bases, and 7 bases lay between the germline ends. CDR3 size: 15 residues. The CDR3 is CASSQEGSNTGELFF. CDR3 bases: TGCGCCAGCAGCCAAGAGGGCAGTAACACCGGGGAGCTGTTTTTT.

This clone was seen just once. The V call is TRBV6-1, the J call TRBJ2-1; no firm D call. The CDR3 is made up of 11 amino acids. The germline gives CDR1 MNHNS, CDR2 SASEGT. V lost 6 bases and J lost 8, with 8 bases in between. The chain's CDR3 is CASRIQDEQFF. The CDR3 DNA reads TGTGCCAGCAGGATTCAGGATGAGCAGTTCTTC.

The J gene is TRBJ2-1, the V gene TRBV7-9, with 10 nucleotides matching TRBD2. CDR3 length: 14 residues. V shed 2 bases and J 8 bases; nucleotides not matched to a gene: 3. CDR1 is SEHNR, CDR2 FQNEAQ, per germline (reference sequence). In nucleotides, the CDR3 is TGTGCCAGCAGCTTACTAGCGGGAGTGGATGAGCAGTTCTTC. Its translation is CASSLLAGVDEQFF.

The chain joins TRBV5-5 to TRBJ2-7; perhaps TRBD1 as D (5 bases). CDR1 SGHKS and CDR2 YYEKEE come from the germline V gene (reference sequence). The CDR3 sequence is 13 residues long. The V end lost 2 bases, the J end lost 3 bases, and 9 bases lay between the germline ends. In DNA form, the CDR3 reads TGTGCCAGCAGCTTTGGAGACAGCTACGAGCAGTACTTC. Its translation: CASSFGDSYEQYF.

The sample holds one count of this clone. The chain recombines TRBV7-9 with TRBJ2-7; 7 bases fit TRBD2. Per germline, CDR1 SEHNR and CDR2 FQNEAQ (reference sequence). The CDR3 contains 12 residues. Trimming took 5 bases from V and 7 from J; bases not matched to a gene: 5. This chain's CDR3 is CASSPWGGEQYF. The CDR3, as DNA: TGTGCCAGCAGCCCCTGGGGGGGTGAGCAGTACTTC.

Details on this clone: The junction shows a germline mismatch at one end, possibly a read error. J is TRBJ1-1 and V is TRBV13; D is unresolved. Germline V gives CDR1 PRHDT, CDR2 FYEKMQ (reference sequence). CDR3 size: 12 residues. This CDR3 reads CASRGVKTEAFF. CDR3 in DNA: TGTGCCAGCAGGGGAGTGAAGACTGAAGCTTTCTTT. The full variable domain, in which reference TRBV13 and TRBJ1-1 provide the parts outside the CDR3, is AAGVIQSPRHLIKEKRETATLKCYPIPRHDTVYWYQQGPGQDPQFLISFYEKMQSDKGSIPDRFSAQQFSDYHSELNMSSLELGDSALYFCASRGVKTEAFFGQGTRLTVV.

J is TRBJ1-1 and V is TRBV5-6; TRBD1 matches at 8 bases. CDR1 and CDR2 from the germline V gene are SGHDT and YYEEEE. The CDR3 contains 13 residues. Trimming at V came to 2 bases and at J to 10 bases, leaving 7 bases not matched to a gene. The chain's CDR3 is CASSFQGAEGAFF. CDR3 in DNA: TGTGCCAGCAGCTTCCAGGGGGCTGAGGGAGCTTTCTTT.

The chain recombines TRBV5-4 with TRBJ1-4; TRBD1 matches at 7 bases. CDR1 SGHNT and CDR2 YYREEE come from the germline V gene (reference sequence). V gave up 3 bases and J gave up 3 bases; unmatched junction bases: 5. The CDR3 totals 15 residues. CDR3 nucleotides: TGTGCCAGCAGCTCGGACAGGCAAGCTAATGAAAAACTGTTTTTT. Translation gives CASSSDRQANEKLFF.

The J gene is TRBJ1-1, the V gene TRBV30, with D maybe TRBD1 (5 bases). Germline V gene data show CDR1 as GTSNPN and CDR2 as SVGIG (reference sequence). V was cut by 5 bases and J by 5 bases, with 18 bases left in between. This CDR3 contains 14 residues. The CDR3 loop reads CAWGARGGETEAFF. The CDR3 DNA sequence: TGTGCCTGGGGGGCTAGGGGTGGAGAGACTGAAGCTTTCTTT.

V gene TRBV6-6 combines with J gene TRBJ1-3; D may be TRBD1 (6 bases). With 6 bases removed from V and 4 bases from J, the gap between germline ends came to 16 bases. The CDR3 consists of 15 residues. CDR1 and CDR2 (germline): MNHNY, SVGAGI (reference sequence). The CDR3 region has the DNA TGTGCCAGCAGCTTCACAGGGAGGGGAGGAAACACCATATATTTT. It encodes CASSFTGRGGNTIYF.

The V call is TRBV6-5, the J call TRBJ2-1, with 7 bases that match TRBD2. Germline assignment: CDR1 MNHEY and CDR2 SVGAGI. V lost 9 bases and J lost 5; bases outside the gene matches: 10. This CDR3 region has 14 residues. The CDR3 loop reads CASGGGIGNNEQFF. CDR3 DNA: TGTGCCAGTGGGGGGGGTATTGGGAACAATGAGCAGTTCTTC.

The CDR3 DNA follows: TGTGCCAGCTCACCGAACCGCGGGAGTGTGAACGAGCAGTACTTC. It yields the protein CASSPNRGSVNEQYF. The J gene is TRBJ2-7, the V gene TRBV18; TRBD2 aligns across 7 bases. V shed 3 bases, J shed 5 bases, and the junction held 10 bases outside the gene matches. This CDR3 contains 15 residues. CDR1 KGHSH and CDR2 LQKENI come from the germline V gene.

The chain couples TRBV6-1 to TRBJ1-1; D may be TRBD1 (5 bases). Germline V gene lookup returns CDR1 MNHNS and CDR2 SASEGT. This CDR3 is 15 amino acids long. The V and J ends lost 0 bases and 6 bases respectively, with 14 bases between them. The CDR3 loop is CASSEAGQSKPEAFF. The DNA for the CDR3 is TGTGCCAGCAGTGAAGCGGGGCAGAGTAAGCCTGAAGCTTTCTTT.

The V call is TRBV9, the J call TRBJ1-1; D is possibly TRBD1 (6 bases). This CDR3 region has 14 residues. The germline CDR1 and CDR2 sequences are SGDLS and YYNGEE. V lost 4 bases and J 2 bases, leaving 12 bases between the germline ends. CDR3 in amino acids: CASSLVGGNTEAFF. The CDR3 DNA reads as TGTGCCAGCAGCCTAGTAGGGGGAAACACTGAAGCTTTCTTT.